This entry is about one T cell receptor (beta chain). The target of this receptor is not known. The missing conserved phenylalanine or tryptophan at the end of this CDR3 makes a read error likely. RNA was extracted from bulk unsorted tissue and checked for quality with a NanoDrop ND-1000 and an Agilent 2100. The donors were newly diagnosed lung cancer patients admitted for thoracic surgery in China from August to November 2014 who had not received prior chemotherapy. The study excluded patients who had received radiotherapy or chemotherapy before or who had another cancer at the same time. Surgical tissue pieces of roughly 1-2 cm3 were preserved in RNAlater solution and stored at -80 °C until use. This sample stems from a study of tumor and adjacent non-tumor tissue in lung cancer (dated by TCRdb to 2016 to 2019). Concerning the study at large: The cohort included some 11 adenocarcinoma, a couple of squamous cell carcinoma and 1 small cell lung cancer patients. The roughly 15 enrolled patients, of whom around 10 were men and 5 were women, were aged about 30 to 80 years and were diagnosed with TNM stage I to III disease. Sequencing generated a total of 120 million or so productive TCRbeta reads, averaging about 4 million reads per sample. TCRbeta CDR3 sequencing was performed on about 30 paired specimens, with one tumor sample and one normal lung sample collected per patient. The study compared bulk TCRbeta repertoires between lung tumor tissue and matched distant non-tumor lung tissue from about 14 lung cancer patients.

Deletion took 6 bases off V and 9 bases off J, with a span of 21 bases between the germline ends. The germline V gene (reference sequence) specifies GTSNPN as CDR1 and SVGIG as CDR2. The length of the CDR3 is 14 amino acids, counting both ends. Of all the DNA, just the CDR3 is kept, 42 bases in frame from base 1. Libraries came from multiplex PCR. Sequencing relied on an Illumina HiSeq 2500. Following protocols modified from ARM-PCR, the researchers constructed TCRbeta libraries through three rounds of nested PCR with primers (Table S4). Before sequencing, PCR products of 200-500 bp were cut from the gel and purified using the QIAquick gel extraction kit. From the authors' description of their analysis: Trimmomatic was used to clean the reads, FLASH merged the cleaned reads into complete CDR3 sequences, and MiTCR assigned the sequences to V(D)J germline segments. Clonal diversity was calculated as the inverse Simpson's index using VDJtools. A read counted as productive if the sequence was in-frame and lacked a premature stop codon. The public reads were reanalyzed by TCRdb: fastp trimming at Q25, MiXCR alignment, in-frame beta chains only. Rows are unified per CDR3 protein, each entry keeping the most common DNA and genes. What appears here as the V and J calls and clone size reflects TCRdb's work, not the paper's. The sample table contains approximately 79,000 distinct CDR3 sequences; only one count was recorded for 72% of them. Of the sample, approximately 10% is held by the ten largest clones.

General study outcomes and caveats: The sequencing platform is not named in the methods, and unique molecular identifiers are not mentioned. With only roughly 15 patients in the cohort, the authors noted that larger samples and more detailed clinical data are needed. TCR diversity was significantly higher in younger patients, and higher tumor TCR diversity was associated with shorter overall and disease-free survival. Significantly higher TCR diversity (inverse Simpson) was observed in tumor tissue than in normal lung tissue (431.37 vs 166.20, P = 0.0075, Mann-Whitney U test). In normal lung, the top 100 clones accounted for a significantly larger cumulative share of the repertoire than in tumor tissue. Because peripheral blood was not sequenced, blood TCRbeta repertoires in the lung cancer patients of the study were not examined.

The rearranged chain carries TRBV30 and TRBJ2-1; the D gene is possibly TRBD1 or TRBD2, each agreeing over 5 bases. Sequenced sample: lung tumor tissue. The sequence was obtained from a woman in her 40s with non-small cell lung cancer. The DNA sequence is TGTGCCTGCAGGAGGATATGGGGCTATGGTGAGCAGTTCCTC. This gives the protein CACRRIWGYGEQFL.